A single TCR beta chain is shown here with its context. Its antigen is unidentified. The entry originates in a study of CD8+CD57+ T cells in acquired aplastic anemia. General observations from the study: Patients shared under 30 CD8+ CDR3 sequences with controls.

Patients who underwent sequencing had shown CD8+CD57+ cell expansion by flow cytometry. It was genomic DNA that served as the template for profiling TCR beta VDJ and CDR3. Each CDR3 protein gets one entry after TCRdb re-called the reads with MiXCR. The table has 120,000 or so distinct CDR3 sequences, 50% to 60% seen once. With 9 bases clipped from V and 6 bases from J, the junction kept 5 bases outside the gene matches. CDR3 length equals 13 residues. Per the germline V gene, CDR1 is LNHDA and CDR2 is SQIVND (reference sequence). The chain is built from TRBV19 and TRBJ1-6; 7 positions match TRBD1. This TCR came from a human donor with aplastic anemia. Sequenced material: sorted CD4+, CD8+, or CD8+CD57+ T cells (not recorded which) from PBMCs. The CDR3 spells CASRQGGNSPLHF. DNA of the CDR3: TGTGCCAGCAGACAGGGAGGTAATTCACCCCTCCACTTT.